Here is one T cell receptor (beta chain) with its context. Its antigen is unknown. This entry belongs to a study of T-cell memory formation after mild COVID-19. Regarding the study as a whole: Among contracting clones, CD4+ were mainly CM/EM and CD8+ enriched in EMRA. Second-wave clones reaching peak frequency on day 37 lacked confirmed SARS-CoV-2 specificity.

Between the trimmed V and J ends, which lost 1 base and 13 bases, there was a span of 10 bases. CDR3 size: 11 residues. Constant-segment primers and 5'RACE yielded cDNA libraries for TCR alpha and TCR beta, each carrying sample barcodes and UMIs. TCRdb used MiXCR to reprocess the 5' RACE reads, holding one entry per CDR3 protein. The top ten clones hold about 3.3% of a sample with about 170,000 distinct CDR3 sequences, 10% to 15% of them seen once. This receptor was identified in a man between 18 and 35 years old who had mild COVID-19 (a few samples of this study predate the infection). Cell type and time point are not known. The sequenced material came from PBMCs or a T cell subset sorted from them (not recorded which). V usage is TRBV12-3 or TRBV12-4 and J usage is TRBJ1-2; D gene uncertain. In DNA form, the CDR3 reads TGTGCCAGCAGTTTAGGGGCCCTCTGCACCTTC. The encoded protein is CASSLGALCTF.